These 27 T cell receptor beta chains were sequenced from one sample in a study of post-analysis software for immune sequencing data. Findings and limits, study-wide: There were several TRBV segments more frequent in patients than controls, and TRBV5-6, TRBV5-1 and TRBV20-1 were among them.

The antigens these receptors bind are not known. Unique-molecular-identifier-tagged TCR beta cDNA libraries were used. TCRdb re-called the PCR reads through MiXCR, storing one row per CDR3 protein. There are about 260,000 distinct CDR3 sequences in the sample; 36% occur only once, and around 4.7% lies in the top ten. What was sequenced was blood. The receptor source for this set is a girl aged 5 to 17 with multiple sclerosis.

At least ten counts were recorded for this clonotype. CDR3 region: CASSLARDYGYNEQFF. Written as DNA, the CDR3 is TGCGCCAGCAGCTTGGCCAGGGACTACGGATACAATGAGCAGTTCTTC. The J gene is TRBJ2-1, the V gene TRBV5-1, with 7 nucleotides matching TRBD2. CDR3 length equals 16 residues. In germline, CDR1 is SGHRS, CDR2 YFSETQ. V dropped 0 bases and J dropped 4; count of bases not matched to a gene: 7.

Regarding this clonotype: One base away lies a much larger clone, so this may be a sequencing read error. The gene calls are TRBV7-9 and TRBJ2-5, with D perhaps matching TRBD1 (6 bases). The J call is uncertain, as TRBJ2-7 better fits the DNA end. The CDR3 is 16 amino acids. The germline gives CDR1 SEHNR, CDR2 FQNEAQ (reference sequence). CDR3 region: CAGSPRGGRRSYEQYF. CDR3 coding DNA: TGTGCCGGCAGCCCCCGAGGGGGAAGGAGGTCCTACGAGCAGTACTTC.

This clonotype came up once. The DNA of the CDR3 is TGTGCCAGCAGCTTAGCTAGCGGGTTACAAGAGACCCAGTACTTC. It specifies CASSLASGLQETQYF. V usage is TRBV13 and J usage is TRBJ2-4; 8 nucleotides line up with TRBD2. Near its end, the DNA agrees better with TRBJ2-5, so the J call may be wrong. This CDR3 has 15 amino acids. Germline CDR1 is PRHDT and CDR2 is FYEKMQ (reference sequence).

This clonotype was counted at least ten times. J is TRBJ2-1 and V is TRBV12-3 or TRBV12-4; weak D call: TRBD2 (5 bases). V was shortened by 3 bases and J by 4 bases, with 10 bases between the two germline ends. The CDR3 totals 14 residues. The CDR3 bases are TGTGCCAGCAGTTTCGTAGCGCCTTACAATGAGCAGTTCTTC. The encoded protein is CASSFVAPYNEQFF.

The table lists this clonotype with many counts. The chain is built from TRBV2 and TRBJ2-1, with 12 bases aligning to TRBD2. There are 15 residues in the CDR3. Germline V gene sequence: CDR1 SNHLY, CDR2 FYNNEI. J gave up 7 bases and V 5 bases, and 6 bases lay outside the gene matches. The CDR3 loop reads CASSPTSGRFNEQFF. The CDR3 DNA reads TGTGCCAGCAGTCCCACTAGCGGGAGGTTTAATGAGCAGTTCTTC. The full variable domain, with the rest looked up from reference TRBV2 and TRBJ2-1, is EPEVTQTPSHQVTQMGQEVILRCVPISNHLYFYWYRQILGQKVEFLVSFYNNEISEKSEIFDDQFSVERPDGSNFTLKIRSTKLEDSAMYFCASSPTSGRFNEQFFGPGTRLTVL.

The rearrangement uses TRBV20-1 and TRBJ2-7, with D possibly TRBD2 on 6 matching bases. This CDR3 region has 14 residues. CDR1 is DFQATT, CDR2 SNEGSKA, per germline (reference sequence). Trimming took 2 bases from V and 0 from J, leaving 11 bases between them. CDR3 amino acids: CSARRSGSSYEQYF. The CDR3 DNA reads TGCAGTGCTAGACGTAGCGGATCCTCCTACGAGCAGTACTTC.

This clonotype has only one observation. The chain is built from TRBV7-2 and TRBJ2-1; D gene ambiguous. This CDR3 region has 13 residues. Germline V gene sequence: CDR1 SGHTA, CDR2 FQGNSA. With 4 bases removed from V and 6 bases from J, the gap between germline ends came to 10 bases. The CDR3 nucleotides are TGTGCCAGCAGCTCGGATTCGCGCAATGAGCAGTTCTTC. This encodes CASSSDSRNEQFF.

This chain uses TRBV20-1 with TRBJ2-3; 10 bases are shared with TRBD2. The CDR3 has 15 residues. V gave up 5 bases and J gave up 0 bases; unmatched junction bases: 5. Germline V gene sequence: CDR1 DFQATT, CDR2 SNEGSKA (reference sequence). The CDR3 sequence: CSAGLAAVSTDTQYF. The CDR3 region has the DNA TGCAGTGCTGGACTAGCGGCCGTTAGCACAGATACGCAGTATTTT.

The chain has TRBV7-2 and TRBJ2-1; 12 positions match TRBD2. Trimming took 4 bases from V and 9 from J; bases not matched to a gene: 7. CDR3 length equals 15 residues. Per the germline V gene, CDR1 is SGHTA and CDR2 is FQGNSA. The DNA of the CDR3 is TGTGCCAGCAGCTCCAGACTAGCGGGGGTGGGTGAGCAGTTCTTC. The encoded protein is CASSSRLAGVGEQFF.

Turning to this clonotype: The junction shows a germline mismatch at one end, possibly a read error. The chain employs TRBV2 and TRBJ2-2, with D hard to call. This CDR3 has 15 amino acids. From germline, CDR1 is SNHLY and CDR2 FYNNEI. CDR3 sequence: CASIGDVPNAGELFF. CDR3 sequence (DNA): TGTGCCAGCATAGGAGACGTTCCGAACGCCGGGGAGCTGTTTTTT.

This clonotype was counted ten times or more. The chain joins TRBV7-2 to TRBJ2-7, with 9 bases lining up with TRBD1. The CDR3 sequence is 15 residues long. V lost 3 bases and J lost 0; bases outside the gene matches: 3. CDR1 is SGHTA and CDR2 is FQGNSA in the germline V gene. The CDR3 loop reads CASSLGQGGSYEQYF. Written as DNA, the CDR3 is TGTGCCAGCAGCTTGGGACAGGGAGGCTCCTACGAGCAGTACTTC.

V gene TRBV4-1 combines with J gene TRBJ1-5; TRBD1 aligns across 7 bases. With 4 bases clipped from V and 3 bases from J, the junction kept 3 bases outside the gene matches. Germline V gene lookup returns CDR1 MGHRA and CDR2 YSYEKL. The CDR3 is 14 amino acids. Written as DNA, the CDR3 is TGCGCCAGCAGCCCGGGACAGAACAATCAGCCCCAGCATTTT. This gives the protein CASSPGQNNQPQHF.

In regard to this clonotype: Mismatch with germline at one junction end may stem from a read error. The chain joins TRBV6-5 to TRBJ1-1; D gene ambiguous. Looked up from germline, CDR1 is MNHEY and CDR2 is SVGAGI. The CDR3 contains 13 residues. The CDR3 is CAGREGPAAEAFF. CDR3 nucleotide sequence: TGTGCCGGCAGAGAAGGTCCCGCGGCTGAAGCTTTCTTT.

The chain links TRBV4-1 to TRBJ1-4; 7 bases match TRBD1. The CDR3 has 14 residues. CDR1 MGHRA and CDR2 YSYEKL come from the germline V gene. Trimming took 4 bases from V and 5 from J; bases not matched to a gene: 4. As DNA, the CDR3 is TGCGCCAGCAGCCTCATACAGGGGAATGAAAAACTGTTTTTT. Encoded protein: CASSLIQGNEKLFF.

This clonotype was seen repeatedly, ten times or more. This chain uses TRBV4-1 with TRBJ2-1; 11 bases are a match to TRBD2. The CDR3 contains 17 residues. Germline loops: CDR1 MGHRA, CDR2 YSYEKL. Trimming took 3 bases from V and 4 from J; bases not matched to a gene: 8. In DNA, the CDR3 is TGCGCCAGCAGCCAGGGATTTAGCGGGAGGGGGTACAATGAGCAGTTCTTC. It is translated as CASSQGFSGRGYNEQFF.

There are many counts of this clonotype. The V gene is TRBV20-1, the J gene TRBJ2-5; D tentatively reads TRBD1 or TRBD2 (5 bases each). This CDR3 contains 13 residues. Germline V gene data show CDR1 as DFQATT and CDR2 as SNEGSKA (reference sequence). Trimming left V 6 bases short and J 4 bases short, with 15 bases between. The CDR3 sequence: CSARDARRETQYF. The CDR3 DNA follows: TGCAGTGCAAGGGACGCTCGGCGAGAGACCCAGTACTTC.

V gene TRBV10-1 combines with J gene TRBJ2-5, with a weak D call TRBD1 (6 bases). Looked up from germline, CDR1 is WNHNN and CDR2 is SYGVQD (reference sequence). The length of the CDR3 is 17 residues. Trimming stripped 0 bases from V and 4 bases from J, with 18 bases between. For the CDR3, the DNA is TGCGCCAGCAGTGAGTCGGTCGGGGCAGGGGCTGGAGAGACCCAGTACTTC. Protein product: CASSESVGAGAGETQYF.

This clonotype showed up just a few times. A single base separates this from a much larger clone, so it may be a read error. This sequence joins TRBV20-1 and TRBJ2-1, with 8 positions matching TRBD2. Germline V gene lookup returns CDR1 DFQATT and CDR2 SNEGSKA (reference sequence). With V trimmed by 7 bases and J by 8 bases, 13 bases remained unmatched. CDR3 size: 14 residues. The CDR3 DNA reads as TGCAGTGGAGCTAGCGGGTGGGGTTGGGATGAGCAGTTCTTC. This translates into CSGASGWGWDEQFF.

About this clonotype: A much larger clone differs by one base, so this may be a read error. The chain has TRBV6-2 or TRBV6-3 and TRBJ2-3; D remains ambiguous. V was trimmed by 0 bases and J by 0 bases, leaving 10 bases between them. The CDR3 is made up of 16 amino acids. The germline gives CDR1 MNHEY, CDR2 SVGEGT. CDR3 amino acids: CASSYSPLGSTDTQYF. As DNA, the CDR3 is TGTGCCAGCAGTTACTCGCCGCTGGGAAGCACAGATACGCAGTATTTT.

As to this clonotype: This may be a read error, as it is one base from a much larger clone. The chain uses TRBV6-5 and TRBJ1-6; TRBD1 is a possible D gene (5 bases). The germline CDR1 and CDR2 sequences are MNHEY and SVGAGI. This CDR3 is built from 15 residues. As DNA, the CDR3 is TGTGCCAGCAGGGGCCACGGGACTACGAGTTCACCCCCCCACTTT. It encodes CASRGHGTTSSPPHF.

The rearrangement uses TRBV12-3 or TRBV12-4 and TRBJ1-1; 7 nucleotides agree with TRBD1. This CDR3 contains 16 residues. After removal of 7 bases from V and 0 bases from J, the junction contained 11 bases not matched to a gene. CDR3 residues: CASTSQGRYMNTEAFF. DNA for the CDR3: TGTGCCAGCACTTCACAGGGGCGTTACATGAACACTGAAGCTTTCTTT.

This chain uses TRBV28 with TRBJ2-1; D might be TRBD1 (5 bases). With 6 bases removed from V and 9 bases from J, the gap between germline ends came to 24 bases. CDR3 length: 16 amino acids. Germline V gene sequence: CDR1 MDHEN, CDR2 SYDVKM. The CDR3 DNA sequence: TGTGCCAGCAGCGTCCAAGGGCAGGGTCCCTTGGGTGAGCAGTTCTTC. Its protein is CASSVQGQGPLGEQFF.

In this sample, this clonotype turned up once. The chain employs TRBV7-2 and TRBJ2-7; either TRBD1 or TRBD2 may fit D (5 bases each). With the DNA end fitting TRBJ2-4 better, the J assignment may be wrong. Germline CDR1 reads SGHTA; CDR2 reads FQGNSA. This CDR3 comprises 13 residues. The CDR3 bases are TGTGCCAGCAGCTCGGGACCGGGAAACATTCAGTACTTC. Amino acid sequence: CASSSGPGNIQYF.

A few counts support this clonotype. The V gene is TRBV20-1, the J gene TRBJ2-3, with a possible D match to TRBD2 (6 bases). The CDR3 runs to 13 residues. Germline CDR1 DFQATT, CDR2 SNEGSKA (reference sequence). V lost 0 bases and J lost 6, with 10 bases in between. The CDR3 nucleotides are TGCAGTGCTAGAGAGGGACTCCCGGATACGCAGTATTTT. As protein: CSAREGLPDTQYF.

The chain combines TRBV7-2 with TRBJ2-7; D may be TRBD1 (6 bases). This CDR3 spans 14 amino acids. Germline lookup yields CDR1 SGHTA and CDR2 FQGNSA. V lost 5 bases and J lost 5, with 16 bases in between. CDR3 loop: CASSIQGGGDEQYF. Written as DNA, the CDR3 is TGTGCCAGCAGCATACAGGGTGGGGGCGACGAGCAGTACTTC.

In its sample, this clonotype was seen many times. The chain is built from TRBV10-3 and TRBJ2-1; 7 bases agree with TRBD1. Trimming cost V 0 bases and J 15 bases; bases outside gene matches: 5. This CDR3 is 12 amino acids long. The germline V gene has CDR1 ENHRY and CDR2 SYGVKD. CDR3 protein: CAISESDRVVFF. The CDR3 DNA reads as TGTGCCATCAGTGAGTCAGACAGGGTCGTGTTCTTC.

This clonotype was detected ten times or more. The V gene is TRBV2, the J gene TRBJ2-7, with 9 bases that match TRBD2. The germline gives CDR1 SNHLY, CDR2 FYNNEI. The CDR3 extends over 14 amino acids. After removal of 8 bases from V and 6 bases from J, the junction contained 11 bases not matched to a gene. The CDR3 DNA follows: TGTGCCAGCGGGAAGACTAGCGGCTCCAGCGAGCAGTACTTC. It specifies CASGKTSGSSEQYF.